Each of the 19 T cell receptor beta chains below was sequenced from the same sample in a study of blood T cells in healthy people across ages. The use of a sample-barcoded 5' primer and a J-beta primer mix characterized a second PCR of roughly 6 to 11 cycles. TCRdb ran MiXCR on the 5' RACE reads and lists one entry per CDR3 protein. The data contain about 1 million distinct CDR3 sequences, 45% of them singletons. The sequenced material came from blood. The receptors originated from a woman aged 60-75 years in good health.

This clonotype appeared a single time. A junction end diverges from the germline sequence, so it may reflect a read error. This sequence joins TRBV11-2 and TRBJ2-5, with D perhaps matching TRBD1 or TRBD2 (5 bases each). The end of the DNA aligns better with TRBJ2-7, so the J call may be wrong. The CDR3 sequence is 15 residues long. The germline CDR1 and CDR2 sequences are SGHAT and FQNNGV. Here the CDR3 DNA reads TGTGCCGGCAGCTTCCCTTTGGGGACCCTTGGCGAGCAGTACTTC. Residues: CAGSFPLGTLGEQYF.

The chain is built from TRBV18 and TRBJ2-1, with TRBD2 matching 8 bases. Trimming cost V 3 bases and J 5 bases; bases outside gene matches: 9. The germline V gene has CDR1 KGHSH and CDR2 LQKENI. CDR3 size: 16 residues. The CDR3 DNA reads as TGTGCCAGCTCACCCCCACTAGCGGCCCTGAACAATGAGCAGTTCTTC. Residues: CASSPPLAALNNEQFF. Filled out from reference TRBV18 and TRBJ2-1, the complete variable domain reads NAGVMQNPRHLVRRRGQEARLRCSPMKGHSHVYWYRQLPEEGLKFMVYLQKENIIDESGMPKERFSAEFPKEGPSILRIQQVVRGDSAAYFCASSPPLAALNNEQFFGPGTRLTVL.

The rearrangement links TRBV6-5 to TRBJ2-1; weak D call: TRBD2 (5 bases). The end of the DNA is better explained by TRBJ2-7, so the J call may be wrong. CDR1 is MNHEY and CDR2 is SVGAGI in the germline V gene. This CDR3 is built from 15 residues. CDR3 DNA: TGTGCCAGCAGTTACGTCAGTCCTAGCAGCAATGAGCAGTACTTC. Residues: CASSYVSPSSNEQYF.

In the case of this clonotype: One end of the junction is discordant with germline, which a read error may explain. The J gene is TRBJ2-7, the V gene TRBV2, with 7 positions matching TRBD1. Germline CDR1 SNHLY, CDR2 FYNNEI. The CDR3 runs 16 residues. DNA for the CDR3: TGTGCCTGCAGGGTAAACAGACAGGGTTCCGACTACGAGCAGTACTTC. This translates into CACRVNRQGSDYEQYF.

The V call is TRBV3-1, the J call TRBJ2-7; D is ambiguous. The V end was cut by 3 bases, the J end by 3 bases, with 6 bases between. This CDR3 contains 12 residues. CDR1 is LGHDT, CDR2 YNNKEL, per germline (reference sequence). DNA of the CDR3: TGTGCCAGCAGCCAGTTCGGCTACGAGCAGTACTTC. Its translation: CASSQFGYEQYF.

This clonotype was picked up a small number of times. This rearrangement joins TRBV29-1 to TRBJ2-1; 7 bases match TRBD1. The CDR3 is 12 residues long. V shed 8 bases and J 8 bases; nucleotides not matched to a gene: 9. Per germline, CDR1 SQVTM and CDR2 ANQGSEA. In nucleotides, the CDR3 is TGCAGCAGCCAGATAGGGGGCGATGAGCAGTTCTTC. This translates into CSSQIGGDEQFF.

This rearrangement joins TRBV24-1 to TRBJ2-7, with 12 bases fitting TRBD2. The end of the DNA is better explained by TRBJ2-1, so the J call may be wrong. CDR1 is KGHDR, CDR2 SFDVKD, per germline. This CDR3 has 17 residues. The CDR3 reads CATSDRTSGTSRDEQFF. The CDR3 nucleotides are TGTGCCACCAGTGATCGGACTAGCGGGACAAGTAGGGATGAGCAGTTCTTC.

The CDR3 DNA is TGTGCCAGCAGCCGCAGGCAGGAAAACATTCAGTACTTC. The encoded protein is CASSRRQENIQYF. V is TRBV5-4 and J is TRBJ2-4, with D uncertain. Between the trimmed V and J ends, which lost 4 bases and 5 bases, there was a span of 10 bases. Germline V gives CDR1 SGHNT, CDR2 YYREEE (reference sequence). The CDR3 consists of 13 residues.

CDR3 residues: CASSLDPRSETQYF. The DNA of the CDR3 is TGTGCCAGCAGCTTGGATCCCAGATCAGAGACCCAGTACTTC. J is TRBJ2-5 and V is TRBV5-8; D unresolved. The length of the CDR3 is 14 residues. CDR1 is SGHTS and CDR2 is YDEGEE in the germline V gene. Trimming shortened V by 0 bases and J by 4 bases, and 10 bases separated the two germline ends.

As regards this clonotype: Relative to the germline gene, one junction end is altered; a read error may explain this. The V call is TRBV29-1, the J call TRBJ2-1; D is ambiguous. Germline CDR1 SQVTM, CDR2 ANQGSEA. This CDR3 has 14 residues. The CDR3 loop reads CSADGLSSCNEQFF. The CDR3 nucleotides read TGCAGCGCTGACGGGCTTAGCTCCTGCAATGAGCAGTTCTTC.

The chain combines TRBV20-1 with TRBJ2-7; D is perhaps TRBD2 (7 bases). This CDR3 contains 14 residues. Looked up from germline, CDR1 is DFQATT and CDR2 is SNEGSKA (reference sequence). Trimming took 8 bases from V and 6 from J, leaving 23 bases between them. CDR3 protein: CSWGGARPSGEQYF. CDR3 sequence (DNA): TGCAGTTGGGGGGGGGCGCGCCCGTCAGGCGAGCAGTACTTC.

J is TRBJ2-7 and V is TRBV20-1; 8 bases agree with TRBD2. The CDR3 has 13 amino acids. Germline V gene data show CDR1 as DFQATT and CDR2 as SNEGSKA (reference sequence). V shed 3 bases, J shed 2 bases, and the junction held 3 bases outside the gene matches. This chain's CDR3 is CSARVSGTYEQYF. In nucleotides, the CDR3 is TGCAGTGCTAGGGTTAGCGGGACCTACGAGCAGTACTTC.

J is TRBJ2-7 and V is TRBV27; D unresolved. CDR3 length: 17 residues. Germline assignment: CDR1 MNHEY and CDR2 SMNVEV (reference sequence). The V and J ends lost 5 bases and 0 bases respectively, with 20 bases between them. The CDR3 reads CASSIGPSPQSSYEQYF. The CDR3, as DNA: TGTGCCAGCAGTATCGGACCCTCTCCTCAAAGCTCCTACGAGCAGTACTTC.

This chain links TRBV29-1 with TRBJ2-1; D possibly uses TRBD1 or TRBD2 (5 bases each). This CDR3 is 13 amino acids long. The germline V gene encodes CDR1 SQVTM and CDR2 ANQGSEA. V gave up 7 bases and J gave up 7 bases, with 17 bases separating them. CDR3 in DNA: TGCAGCGCCCACCGGGACGAACAAAATGAGCAGTTCTTC. Amino acid sequence: CSAHRDEQNEQFF.

Only a few counts were recorded for this clonotype. CDR3 in amino acids: CAWRAPEAFF. CDR3 bases: TGTGCCTGGAGAGCGCCTGAAGCTTTCTTT. This chain links TRBV30 with TRBJ1-1; D call uncertain. The CDR3 sequence is 10 residues long. Germline V gene lookup returns CDR1 GTSNPN and CDR2 SVGIG (reference sequence). V lost 3 bases and J lost 6, with 5 bases in between. The full variable domain, completed using reference TRBV30 and TRBJ1-1, is SQTIHQWPATLVQPVGSPLSLECTVEGTSNPNLYWYRQAAGRGLQLLFYSVGIGQISSEVPQNLSASRPQDRQFILSSKKLLLSDSGFYLCAWRAPEAFFGQGTRLTVV.

This clonotype was found once. The chain uses TRBV3-1 and TRBJ1-2, with TRBD1 as a possible D gene (5 bases). Trimming shortened V by 3 bases and J by 4 bases, and 15 bases separated the two germline ends. Per germline, CDR1 LGHDT and CDR2 YNNKEL (reference sequence). This CDR3 comprises 15 residues. The CDR3 DNA follows: TGTGCCAGCAGCCATTCAGGGCTTCCTAGCTATGGCTACACCTTC. It yields the protein CASSHSGLPSYGYTF.

Only a few counts were recorded for this clonotype. This rearrangement joins TRBV11-2 to TRBJ2-5; D gene ambiguous. Germline CDR1 reads SGHAT; CDR2 reads FQNNGV. Trimming left V 3 bases short and J 4 bases short, with 12 bases between. The CDR3 runs 14 residues. Here the CDR3 reads CASSLGKVGETQYF. The DNA of the CDR3 is TGTGCCAGCAGCTTGGGGAAGGTGGGAGAGACCCAGTACTTC.

This clonotype was detected only a few times. The chain couples TRBV6-4 to TRBJ2-3, with unresolved D. The CDR3 extends over 17 amino acids. CDR1 and CDR2 from the germline V gene are MRHNA and SNTAGT. V lost 2 bases to trimming and J lost 4 bases, with 19 bases between them. The chain's CDR3 is CASSDRGWRPTPDTQYF. The CDR3 DNA sequence: TGTGCCAGCAGTGACCGCGGCTGGCGGCCAACTCCAGATACGCAGTATTTT.

This clonotype turned up a few times. CDR3 nucleotides: TGTGCCAGCAGCCCGCATACTAATTCACCCCTCCACTTT. This codes for CASSPHTNSPLHF. V gene TRBV14 combines with J gene TRBJ1-6; D uncertain. CDR3 size: 13 residues. V lost 4 bases, J lost 6 bases, and 7 bases lay in between. Germline V gives CDR1 SGHDN, CDR2 FVKESK. The full variable domain, completed using reference TRBV14 and TRBJ1-6, is EAGVTQFPSHSVIEKGQTVTLRCDPISGHDNLYWYRRVMGKEIKFLLHFVKESKQDESGMPNNRFLAERTGGTYSTLKVQPAELEDSGVYFCASSPHTNSPLHFGNGTRLTVT.